Presented here are 30 T cell receptor beta chains from one specimen sequenced in a study of cytomegalovirus exposure and HLA in healthy donors. Both 60 Vbeta primers and 13 Jbeta primers went into the PCR. Clones were read by immunoSEQ multiplex PCR, and TCRdb kept only the in-frame ones, dropping some. The data show roughly 110,000 clones, roughly 80% seen once. The sequencing input was PBMCs. The receptors shown here come from a woman aged 25 to 39 in good health and CMV-seropositive.

This chain joins TRBV7-9 and TRBJ1-1; D remains ambiguous. The CDR3 contains 13 residues. V was pared by 4 bases and J by 0 bases, with 6 bases between. Germline-derived CDR1 and CDR2 are SEHNR and FQNEAQ (reference sequence). This CDR3 is CASSSTMNTEAFF. The DNA for the CDR3 is TGTGCCAGCAGCTCGACTATGAACACTGAAGCTTTCTTT.

This clone has only a few counts. The chain has TRBV9 and TRBJ1-3; perhaps TRBD1 as D (6 bases). V gave up 3 bases and J gave up 3 bases, with 10 bases separating them. This CDR3 spans 14 amino acids. The germline gives CDR1 SGDLS, CDR2 YYNGEE. CDR3 coding DNA: TGTGCCAGCAGCGGGGAACAGGGTGGAAACACCATATATTTT. Amino acids: CASSGEQGGNTIYF.

This chain joins TRBV18 and TRBJ1-1; no clear D gene. This CDR3 comprises 15 residues. In germline, CDR1 is KGHSH, CDR2 LQKENI. V was pared by 3 bases and J by 1 base, with 12 bases between. The CDR3 loop reads CASSPVNNKNTEAFF. Written as DNA, the CDR3 is TGTGCCAGCTCACCGGTTAACAACAAGAACACTGAAGCTTTCTTT.

This chain uses TRBV2 with TRBJ2-1, with TRBD1 matching 8 bases. Per the germline V gene, CDR1 is SNHLY and CDR2 is FYNNEI. Unmatched junction bases numbered 1, after V lost 3 bases and J lost 0 bases. The CDR3 runs 15 residues. The CDR3 nucleotides are TGTGCCAGCAGTGAGGGACAGGTCTCCTACAATGAGCAGTTCTTC. This sequence encodes CASSEGQVSYNEQFF.

The rearrangement links TRBV6-1 to TRBJ1-4, with 9 bases fitting TRBD1. CDR3 length: 15 amino acids. The J segment lost 7 bases and the V segment lost 2 bases, leaving 5 bases of the junction unmatched. From germline, CDR1 is MNHNS and CDR2 SASEGT. The CDR3 region is CASSERDRAFEKLFF. In nucleotides, the CDR3 is TGTGCCAGCAGTGAAAGGGACAGGGCTTTTGAAAAACTGTTTTTT.

As regards this clone: An end of the junction does not agree with germline; a read error may underlie this. Other nucleotide sequences in the sample specify the same CDR3. The chain employs TRBV6-6 and TRBJ1-1; a possible D gene is TRBD1 (6 bases). Germline V CDR1 and CDR2: MNHNY, SVGAGI (reference sequence). CDR3 size: 14 residues. The CDR3 sequence is CASRGQQSVTEAFF. The CDR3, as DNA: TGTGCCAGCCGAGGACAGCAATCGGTCACTGAGGCTTTCTTT.

The chain uses TRBV5-1 and TRBJ2-3; 8 nucleotides line up with TRBD2. Germline V CDR1 and CDR2: SGHRS, YFSETQ. CDR3 length: 15 residues. Trimming cost V 0 bases and J 5 bases; bases outside gene matches: 5. The CDR3 protein is CASSLAPGGVDTQYF. For the CDR3, the DNA is TGCGCCAGCAGCTTGGCTCCGGGAGGGGTAGATACGCAGTATTTT.

This clone was recorded a few times. The chain recombines TRBV7-2 with TRBJ2-3, with D perhaps matching TRBD2 (5 bases). This CDR3 contains 13 residues. Germline assignment: CDR1 SGHTA and CDR2 FQGNSA. The V end lost 5 bases, the J end lost 6 bases, and 12 bases lay between the germline ends. The CDR3 coding sequence is TGTGCCAGCAGCCCCCCGGGAACGGATACGCAGTATTTT. This translates into CASSPPGTDTQYF.

The CDR3 sequence is CASSEANSFLSGNTIYF. As DNA, the CDR3 is TGTGCCAGCAGTGAAGCAAACAGCTTTCTCTCTGGAAACACCATATATTTT. The chain carries TRBV6-1 and TRBJ1-3; D uncertain. This CDR3 comprises 17 residues. V was clipped by 0 bases and J by 0 bases, with 12 bases between them. CDR1 is MNHNS, CDR2 SASEGT, per germline.

This clone was counted a few times. The chain employs TRBV7-2 and TRBJ2-5; TRBD1 agrees at 10 bases. Germline trimming cut 5 bases from V and 4 bases from J; bases unmatched to any gene: 4. The CDR3 length is 14 residues. CDR1 SGHTA and CDR2 FQGNSA come from the germline V gene. The CDR3 reads CASSRQGAVETQYF. Written as DNA, the CDR3 is TGTGCCAGCAGCAGACAGGGGGCCGTAGAGACCCAGTACTTC.

The chain carries TRBV21-1 and TRBJ2-1; TRBD1 is taken as the D call from the table, unchecked against the DNA. TRBV21-1 counts as a pseudogene. This CDR3 region has 14 residues. DNA of the CDR3: TGTGCCAGGCGGGTACAATCCAGGGGCAATGAGCAGTTCTTC. Translating gives CARRVQSRGNEQFF.

This chain joins TRBV5-1 and TRBJ1-1; D unclear. The germline gives CDR1 SGHRS, CDR2 YFSETQ. Trimming took off 0 bases at V and 4 bases at J, with 7 bases between the two ends. The CDR3 totals 13 residues. The CDR3 coding sequence is TGCGCCAGCAGCTTGGCGTTGAGCACTGAAGCTTTCTTT. Translation: CASSLALSTEAFF.

The CDR3 is CASSPKVGGSLNTEAFF. The CDR3 DNA follows: TGTGCCAGCTCACCAAAGGTAGGGGGATCTTTGAACACTGAAGCTTTCTTT. The rearrangement joins TRBV18 to TRBJ1-1; D is perhaps TRBD1 (6 bases). Germline V CDR1 and CDR2: KGHSH, LQKENI. CDR3 length: 17 amino acids. V was trimmed by 2 bases and J by 0 bases, leaving 16 bases between them.

The gene calls are TRBV5-4 and TRBJ1-2; no clear D. The CDR3 sequence is 12 residues long. Germline CDR1 reads SGHNT; CDR2 reads YYREEE (reference sequence). V lost 3 bases, J lost 5 bases, and 8 bases lay in between. In DNA form, the CDR3 reads TGTGCCAGCAGCTCGCCGGGATATGGCTACACCTTC. It is translated as CASSSPGYGYTF.

CDR3 sequence: CASSPLVAEQFF. The CDR3 DNA sequence: TGTGCCAGCAGCCCGCTAGTTGCTGAGCAGTTCTTC. The chain has TRBV13 and TRBJ2-1; D gene uncertain. Germline V gene lookup returns CDR1 PRHDT and CDR2 FYEKMQ (reference sequence). V lost 5 bases to trimming and J lost 9 bases, with 11 bases between them. This CDR3 has 12 residues.

The V call is TRBV5-4, the J call TRBJ2-2; 10 nucleotides line up with TRBD2. Per germline, CDR1 SGHNT and CDR2 YYREEE (reference sequence). There are 17 residues in the CDR3. The V and J ends lost 5 bases and 1 base, in that order; junction bases with no gene match: 8. CDR3 sequence: CASRRYLAGGNTGELFF. CDR3 nucleotide sequence: TGTGCCAGCAGACGCTATTTAGCGGGAGGGAACACCGGGGAGCTGTTTTTT.

This rearrangement joins TRBV19 to TRBJ1-1, with D perhaps matching TRBD1 (5 bases). Trimming pared 5 bases from V and 8 bases from J, leaving 12 bases between. The CDR3 sequence is 12 residues long. The germline CDR1 and CDR2 sequences are LNHDA and SQIVND (reference sequence). The CDR3 here is CASSPKGSEAFF. CDR3 bases: TGTGCCAGTAGTCCTAAGGGGTCGGAAGCTTTCTTT.

The table lists this clone with a few counts. V is TRBV6-1 and J is TRBJ1-2, with D tentatively TRBD1 (6 bases). Germline assignment: CDR1 MNHNS and CDR2 SASEGT. V lost 10 bases to trimming and J lost 0 bases, with 15 bases between them. The CDR3 contains 14 residues. CDR3 in DNA: TGTGCCACCGACGAAGGGGGTGCTAACTATGGCTACACCTTC. The encoded protein is CATDEGGANYGYTF.

This sequence joins TRBV6-4 and TRBJ2-1, with 8 positions matching TRBD2. The CDR3 length is 15 residues. Germline lookup yields CDR1 MRHNA and CDR2 SNTAGT. Unmatched junction bases numbered 6, after V lost 7 bases and J lost 1 base. CDR3 residues: CASTPTSESYNEQFF. The CDR3 region has the DNA TGTGCCAGCACCCCGACTAGCGAGTCCTACAATGAGCAGTTCTTC.

The chain is built from TRBV10-3 and TRBJ2-1; 9 bases agree with TRBD2. Losses at the gene ends were 10 bases for V and 2 bases for J; bases not matched to a gene: 6. The CDR3 is 14 amino acids. Germline V lookup: CDR1 ENHRY, CDR2 SYGVKD. This chain's CDR3 is CASGLAQTYNEQFF. The CDR3 DNA follows: TGTGCCAGCGGACTAGCGCAGACCTACAATGAGCAGTTCTTC.

The chain joins TRBV4-2 to TRBJ1-1; D not resolved. V shed 1 base and J shed 4 bases, with 7 bases lying between them. The CDR3 runs 13 residues. CDR1 and CDR2 from the germline V gene are LGHNA and YNFKEQ. The CDR3, as DNA: TGTGCCAGCAGCCAAGGGGCAGCCACTGAAGCTTTCTTT. It translates to CASSQGAATEAFF.

This chain joins TRBV10-3 and TRBJ1-2, with D maybe TRBD1 (5 bases). This CDR3 comprises 13 residues. V lost 7 bases and J lost 4, with 13 bases in between. CDR1 is ENHRY, CDR2 SYGVKD, per germline. CDR3 DNA sequence: TGTGCCATCAATTTAGACAGAACCTATGGCTACACCTTC. Its protein product is CAINLDRTYGYTF.

This rearrangement joins TRBV6-5 to TRBJ2-2; D not certain. Trimming cost V 0 bases and J 1 base, with 6 bases left between them. This CDR3 comprises 15 residues. Germline V lookup: CDR1 MNHEY, CDR2 SVGAGI. Here the CDR3 reads CASSYSTLNTGELFF. CDR3 coding DNA: TGTGCCAGCAGTTACTCGACATTGAACACCGGGGAGCTGTTTTTT.

The chain recombines TRBV7-8 with TRBJ1-2, with TRBD1 matching over 7 bases. J was trimmed by 7 bases and V by 4 bases; bases with no gene match: 6. The CDR3 is 13 residues long. CDR1 is SGHVS and CDR2 is FQNEAQ in the germline V gene. The CDR3 nucleotides are TGTGCCAGCAGCTCCGTTGGGACAGCTGGCTACACCTTC. Residues: CASSSVGTAGYTF.

The J gene is TRBJ1-1, the V gene TRBV6-6; 8 positions agree with TRBD1. The V segment lost 5 bases and the J segment 4 bases; nucleotides outside the gene matches: 6. Germline-derived CDR1 and CDR2 are MNHNY and SVGAGI (reference sequence). The CDR3 has 14 residues. This CDR3 is CASSAGGLGTEAFF. In DNA, the CDR3 is TGTGCCAGCAGTGCAGGGGGCTTAGGCACTGAAGCTTTCTTT.

This clone appeared a few times. V usage is TRBV18 and J usage is TRBJ2-7; TRBD1 might be the D (6 bases). The germline gives CDR1 KGHSH, CDR2 LQKENI. CDR3 size: 17 residues. The ends were cut back, 0 bases at V and 1 base at J, with 16 bases in the middle. CDR3 loop: CASSPPKGRGGSYEQYF. CDR3 DNA: TGTGCCAGCTCACCACCAAAGGGCAGGGGTGGATCCTACGAGCAGTACTTC.

This clone was counted only a few times. The chain recombines TRBV30 with TRBJ1-2; TRBD1 agrees at 8 bases. Trimming removed 4 bases from V and 8 bases from J; junction bases left unmatched: 6. The germline gives CDR1 GTSNPN, CDR2 SVGIG (reference sequence). There are 12 residues in the CDR3. Written as DNA, the CDR3 is TGTGCCTGGAACCCACAGGGGGTCGGCTACACCTTC. Translating gives CAWNPQGVGYTF.

This clone was recorded only once. The chain combines TRBV7-9 with TRBJ2-1; 11 nucleotides align to TRBD2. V dropped 5 bases and J dropped 2; count of bases not matched to a gene: 5. The CDR3 has 16 amino acids. Germline V lookup: CDR1 SEHNR, CDR2 FQNEAQ (reference sequence). The CDR3 region is CASSAVLAGAYNEQFF. Here the CDR3 DNA reads TGTGCCAGCAGCGCCGTACTAGCGGGAGCCTACAATGAGCAGTTCTTC.

The rearrangement links TRBV10-3 to TRBJ2-1; 7 bases match TRBD2. J lost 2 bases, V lost 6 bases, and 10 bases had no gene match. Germline values: CDR1 ENHRY, CDR2 SYGVKD. This CDR3 has 16 amino acids. CDR3: CAIRGLSGTPYNEQFF. As DNA, the CDR3 is TGTGCCATCAGGGGATTAAGCGGGACTCCCTACAATGAGCAGTTCTTC.

The chain combines TRBV10-3 with TRBJ2-1; D ambiguous. This CDR3 comprises 13 residues. CDR1 and CDR2 from the germline V gene are ENHRY and SYGVKD. The V end was cut by 6 bases, the J end by 12 bases, with 18 bases between. The chain's CDR3 is CAISPEALTGQFF. The DNA of the CDR3 is TGTGCCATCAGCCCTGAGGCCCTGACGGGGCAGTTCTTC.